A single sample is the source of the 18 T cell receptor beta chains below, sequenced in a study of blood T cell repertoires in COVID-19. Sequencing was performed with immunoSEQ multiplex PCR; in TCRdb, only in-frame clones are kept and a portion is missing. The repertoire holds approximately 380,000 clones, with approximately 90% as singletons. The source material was PBMCs or T cells enriched from blood (not recorded which). The receptors originated from a woman in her thirties or forties who had been exposed to COVID-19.

The gene calls are TRBV30 and TRBJ1-6; no definite D call. This CDR3 contains 13 residues. Per the germline V gene, CDR1 is GTSNPN and CDR2 is SVGIG (reference sequence). V was shortened by 2 bases and J by 5 bases, with 7 bases between the two germline ends. In nucleotides, the CDR3 is TGTGCCTGGAGTAACAGAAATAATTCACCCCTCCACTTT. It codes for CAWSNRNNSPLHF.

The chain employs TRBV5-1 and TRBJ2-1; 7 nucleotides align to TRBD1. Germline trimming cut 1 base from V and 6 bases from J; bases unmatched to any gene: 13. CDR3 length equals 17 residues. From germline, CDR1 is SGHRS and CDR2 YFSETQ. CDR3: CASSLPQGSGYGNEQFF. In DNA, the CDR3 is TGCGCCAGCAGCTTGCCACAGGGGTCAGGATATGGCAATGAGCAGTTCTTC.

The chain couples TRBV3-1 (or the pseudogene TRBV3-2) to TRBJ1-2, with a possible D match to TRBD1 (5 bases). The germline V gene has CDR1 LGHDT and CDR2 YNNKEL (reference sequence). Trimming cost V 1 base and J 4 bases, with 10 bases left between them. This CDR3 is built from 14 residues. CDR3 loop: CASSQGVTAYGYTF. In DNA form, the CDR3 reads TGTGCCAGCAGCCAAGGGGTGACAGCCTATGGCTACACCTTC.

The rearrangement joins TRBV11-3 to TRBJ2-1; D may be TRBD1 (5 bases). The CDR3 is 15 residues long. The ends were cut back, 2 bases at V and 5 bases at J, with 13 bases in the middle. Per germline, CDR1 SGHNT and CDR2 YENEEA. The CDR3 spells CASSLNGRVDNEQFF. The CDR3 DNA sequence: TGTGCCAGCAGCTTAAATGGCAGGGTGGACAATGAGCAGTTCTTC.

The chain carries TRBV5-4 and TRBJ1-4, with TRBD1 matching over 10 bases. The CDR3 consists of 15 residues. V lost 4 bases to trimming and J lost 5 bases; unmatched junction nucleotides: 5. In germline, CDR1 is SGHNT, CDR2 YYREEE (reference sequence). The CDR3 reads CASSRDRGLNEKLFF. The CDR3 nucleotides read TGTGCCAGCAGCCGAGACAGGGGGCTGAATGAAAAACTGTTTTTT.

The genes are TRBV7-3 and TRBJ1-1; 7 bases match TRBD1. The germline gives CDR1 SGHTA, CDR2 FQGTGA. Unmatched junction bases numbered 4, after V lost 5 bases and J lost 4 bases. The CDR3 is made up of 13 amino acids. The CDR3 sequence: CASSQGVGTEAFF. The CDR3 DNA sequence: TGTGCCAGCAGCCAGGGGGTTGGCACTGAAGCTTTCTTT.

The chain combines TRBV9 with TRBJ2-1; maybe TRBD1 (5 bases). Trimming left V 0 bases short and J 2 bases short, with 9 bases between. The germline V gene encodes CDR1 SGDLS and CDR2 YYNGEE. The CDR3 is 15 amino acids. CDR3 region: CASSVGTQPYNEQFF. The DNA for the CDR3 is TGTGCCAGCAGCGTAGGGACACAGCCCTACAATGAGCAGTTCTTC.

The CDR3 DNA follows: TGTGCCAGCAGTTTTTCACAGGGGGGGATGATTGCCCAGCATTTT. The encoded protein is CASSFSQGGMIAQHF. V and J are TRBV28 and TRBJ1-5, with 8 bases that match TRBD1. Unmatched junction bases numbered 12, after V lost 3 bases and J lost 11 bases. This CDR3 spans 15 amino acids. The V gene's germline CDR1 is MDHEN and CDR2 SYDVKM. The complete variable domain, with remaining parts taken from reference TRBV28 and TRBJ1-5, reads DVKVTQSSRYLVKRTGEKVFLECVQDMDHENMFWYRQDPGLGLRLIYFSYDVKMKEKGDIPEGYSVSREKKERFSLILESASTNQTSMYLCASSFSQGGMIAQHFGDGTRLSIL.

The rearrangement joins TRBV7-9 to TRBJ1-6; D is uncertain. CDR1 is SEHNR, CDR2 FQNEAQ, per germline (reference sequence). V gave up 2 bases and J gave up 8 bases, with 7 bases separating them. The CDR3 covers 13 residues. The CDR3 spells CASSLMGDSPLHF. The CDR3 DNA reads as TGTGCCAGCAGCTTAATGGGAGATTCACCCCTCCACTTT.

The genes are TRBV7-8 and TRBJ1-3; tentative D call: TRBD1 (5 bases). The CDR3 sequence is 16 residues long. Between the trimmed V and J ends, which lost 5 bases and 0 bases, there was a span of 14 bases. The germline V gene has CDR1 SGHVS and CDR2 FQNEAQ. DNA of the CDR3: TGTGCCAGCAGCAGACAGCCTGAAAGCTCTGGAAACACCATATATTTT. The encoded protein is CASSRQPESSGNTIYF.

The chain is built from TRBV11-2 and TRBJ2-7; possibly TRBD1 for D (6 bases). Between the trimmed V and J ends, which lost 0 bases and 1 base, there was a span of 7 bases. Germline V gene sequence: CDR1 SGHAT, CDR2 FQNNGV. The length of the CDR3 is 14 residues. The CDR3 nucleotides are TGTGCCAGCAGCTTAGATCAGGGGTCCTACGAGCAGTACTTC. Its translation: CASSLDQGSYEQYF.

This chain uses TRBV5-5 with TRBJ2-3, with a tentative D call TRBD2 (6 bases). The CDR3 is 15 residues long. Between the trimmed V and J ends, which lost 4 bases and 2 bases, there was a span of 14 bases. The germline V gene has CDR1 SGHKS and CDR2 YYEKEE (reference sequence). Here the CDR3 reads CASSRGTISTDTQYF. CDR3 nucleotides: TGTGCCAGCAGCCGGGGGACCATCTCCACAGATACGCAGTATTTT.

The chain links TRBV5-6 to TRBJ1-4; 7 positions agree with TRBD1. V lost 4 bases, J lost 0 bases, and 9 bases stayed unmatched. Germline lookup yields CDR1 SGHDT and CDR2 YYEEEE. The CDR3 length is 17 residues. The CDR3 DNA reads TGTGCCAGCAGCCAGACAGGGAAACTTGCAACTAATGAAAAACTGTTTTTT. It encodes CASSQTGKLATNEKLFF. Filled out from reference TRBV5-6 and TRBJ1-4, the complete variable domain reads DAGVTQSPTHLIKTRGQQVTLRCSPKSGHDTVSWYQQALGQGPQFIFQYYEEEERQRGNFPDRFSGHQFPNYSSELNVNALLLGDSALYLCASSQTGKLATNEKLFFGSGTQLSVL.

The chain joins TRBV7-2 to TRBJ2-7; D is perhaps TRBD2 (5 bases). In germline, CDR1 is SGHTA, CDR2 FQGNSA. The V gene lost 5 bases and the J gene lost 8 bases, with 19 bases spanning the gap. The CDR3 runs to 14 residues. This chain's CDR3 is CASSPRAVVRKQYF. DNA for the CDR3: TGTGCCAGCAGCCCGCGGGCCGTAGTTAGGAAGCAGTACTTC.

The rearrangement uses TRBV7-9 and TRBJ2-3; the D gene is possibly TRBD1 (6 bases). V was shortened by 7 bases and J by 2 bases, with 13 bases between the two germline ends. Per germline, CDR1 SEHNR and CDR2 FQNEAQ (reference sequence). The length of the CDR3 is 14 residues. The DNA for the CDR3 is TGTGCCAGCACCCGAGGGGGAACCACAGATACGCAGTATTTT. Encoded protein: CASTRGGTTDTQYF.

The chain employs TRBV19 and TRBJ2-1; 8 nucleotides line up with TRBD2. The CDR3 is 13 amino acids. Germline CDR1 reads LNHDA; CDR2 reads SQIVND (reference sequence). J was trimmed by 1 base and V by 7 bases; bases with no gene match: 0. The CDR3 DNA reads TGTGCCAGTACTAGCGGGTCCTACAATGAGCAGTTCTTC. This gives the protein CASTSGSYNEQFF.

This chain links TRBV7-2 with TRBJ2-2, with D possibly TRBD2 on 5 matching bases. Germline V gene lookup returns CDR1 SGHTA and CDR2 FQGNSA. The CDR3 is 17 amino acids. V lost 1 base, J lost 6 bases, and 18 bases lay in between. The CDR3 DNA reads as TGTGCCAGCAGCTTAGTCCCTGGGAGCGTCATCCCCGGGGAGCTGTTTTTT. Its protein product is CASSLVPGSVIPGELFF. The whole variable domain, filled in from reference TRBV7-2 and TRBJ2-2, reads GAGVSQSPSNKVTEKGKDVELRCDPISGHTALYWYRQSLGQGLEFLIYFQGNSAPDKSGLPSDRFSAERTGGSVSTLTIQRTQQEDSAVYLCASSLVPGSVIPGELFFGEGSRLTVL.

The genes are TRBV6-5 and TRBJ1-5; 8 positions match TRBD1. The V segment lost 6 bases and the J segment 5 bases; nucleotides outside the gene matches: 6. The CDR3 covers 14 residues. Germline CDR1 and CDR2: MNHEY and SVGAGI. In DNA form, the CDR3 reads TGTGCCAGCAGGCCGGACAGGGACCATCAGCCCCAGCATTTT. As protein: CASRPDRDHQPQHF.